This TCR beta chain was captured by sequencing in a study of CD8 T cells in ankylosing spondylitis. At least ten counts were recorded for this clonotype. The antigen remains undetermined. TCRdb analysed the 5' RACE reads with MiXCR anew, one entry per CDR3 protein. The sample includes 200,000 to 250,000 distinct CDR3 sequences, roughly a tenth of them seen just once. This CDR3 comprises 13 residues. V was shortened by 8 bases and J by 0 bases, with 7 bases between the two germline ends. CDR1 and CDR2 (germline): KGHDR, SFDVKD. Study-wide results and caveats: Made up of about eight highly homologous variants, a TCR beta motif appeared characteristic of ankylosing spondylitis blood.

This sequence was found in a male donor with ankylosing spondylitis or in good health (not recorded which). J is TRBJ2-1 and V is TRBV24-1; no firm D call. Sequenced sample: blood, either unsorted or a sorted T cell fraction (not recorded which). CDR3 DNA sequence: TGTGCCACCAAAGGGCCCTCCTACAATGAGCAGTTCTTC. Amino acid sequence: CATKGPSYNEQFF.